Each of the 14 T cell receptor beta chains below was sequenced from the same sample in a study of CD8+CD57+ T cells in acquired aplastic anemia. The template for TCR beta VDJ and CDR3 sequence profiling was genomic DNA. MiXCR, run by TCRdb on the reads, gives a single entry per CDR3 protein. The repertoire holds approximately 130,000 distinct CDR3 sequences, with less than 45% as singletons. The source material was sorted CD4+, CD8+, or CD8+CD57+ T cells (not recorded which) from PBMCs. Receptor source: a human donor in good health, serving as a control.

This clonotype was detected a few times. The gene calls are TRBV12-5 and TRBJ1-5, with a weak D call TRBD1 (5 bases). This CDR3 comprises 19 residues. V gave up 0 bases and J gave up 0 bases, with 18 bases separating them. CDR1 and CDR2 (germline): LGHNT, FRNRAP. This CDR3 is CASGLVRDGKLNSNQPQHF. CDR3 nucleotides: TGTGCTAGTGGTTTGGTCCGGGACGGAAAACTTAATAGCAATCAGCCCCAGCATTTT.

This clonotype was found a few times. This chain links TRBV6-2 or TRBV6-3 with TRBJ1-1; no reliable D call. Between the trimmed V and J ends, which lost 6 bases and 7 bases, there was a span of 12 bases. Germline lookup yields CDR1 MNHEY and CDR2 SVGEGT. The CDR3 runs 12 residues. CDR3 sequence: CASRSSVGEAFF. The CDR3 DNA reads TGTGCCAGCAGAAGTTCCGTAGGTGAAGCTTTCTTT.

This chain links TRBV19 with TRBJ1-5; 8 nucleotides line up with TRBD1. The V and J ends lost 10 bases and 9 bases, in that order; junction bases with no gene match: 8. The germline V gene has CDR1 LNHDA and CDR2 SQIVND (reference sequence). The CDR3 is 12 amino acids. The CDR3 sequence is CATTRQGLPQHF. As DNA, the CDR3 is TGTGCCACCACTAGACAGGGGCTGCCCCAGCATTTT.

As for this clonotype: This sequence may be a read error, since a much larger clone differs from it by one base. This chain links TRBV12-3 or TRBV12-4 with TRBJ2-3; possible D gene TRBD2, 6 bases. CDR3 length equals 12 residues. With 7 bases removed from V and 12 bases from J, the gap between germline ends came to 17 bases. This CDR3 is CASTPGTSTQYF. CDR3 nucleotide sequence: TGTGCCAGCACTCCCGGGACTTCCACCCAGTATTTT.

V is TRBV11-1 and J is TRBJ2-1, with D possibly being TRBD1 (6 bases). The CDR3 length is 15 residues. Looked up from germline, CDR1 is SGHAT and CDR2 is FQDESV (reference sequence). V was clipped by 5 bases and J by 6 bases, with 17 bases between them. The CDR3 protein is CASSPPLGTLNEQFF. The CDR3 DNA reads TGTGCCAGCAGCCCCCCCCTCGGGACACTCAATGAGCAGTTCTTC.

The chain has TRBV24-1 and TRBJ2-5; D may be TRBD1 (5 bases). Deletions cut 3 bases from V and 1 base from J, with 8 bases between. CDR3 length: 14 amino acids. In germline, CDR1 is KGHDR, CDR2 SFDVKD. The CDR3 DNA follows: TGTGCCACCAGTGATACCAGGGTCCAAGAGACCCAGTACTTC. Amino acid sequence: CATSDTRVQETQYF.

A remark on this clonotype: As the CDR3 is not closed by the conserved phenylalanine or tryptophan, this likely results from a read error. It is unclear where the CDR3 begins or ends on the DNA, so no DNA is shown, and the CDR3 is as TCRdb lists it. The CDR3 protein is CATSRVLGGETI. The chain uses TRBV15 and TRBJ1-2. From its first to its last residue, the CDR3 has 12 amino acids. Per the germline V gene, CDR1 is LNHNV and CDR2 is YYDKDF (reference sequence).

The rearrangement joins TRBV2 to TRBJ2-7; D is perhaps TRBD2 (7 bases). CDR1 and CDR2 (germline): SNHLY, FYNNEI. The length of the CDR3 is 13 residues. The germline V and J ends were trimmed by 10 bases and 2 bases, with 15 bases remaining between them. Here the CDR3 reads CATRGRGTYEQYF. CDR3 bases: TGTGCCACCCGGGGGCGGGGGACCTACGAGCAGTACTTC.

The chain is built from TRBV29-1 and TRBJ1-1, with TRBD1 matching over 10 bases. The length of the CDR3 is 13 residues. The junction had 3 bases not matched to a gene; V was cut back by 2 bases and J by 6 bases. The germline V gene encodes CDR1 SQVTM and CDR2 ANQGSEA. Written as DNA, the CDR3 is TGCAGCGTTGAACCCGGGACAGGGGCTGAAGCTTTCTTT. The encoded protein is CSVEPGTGAEAFF. Full variable domain (missing parts from reference TRBV29-1 and TRBJ1-1): SAVISQKPSRDICQRGTSLTIQCQVDSQVTMMFWYRQQPGQSLTLIATANQGSEATYESGFVIDKFPISRPNLTFSTLTVSNMSPEDSSIYLCSVEPGTGAEAFFGQGTRLTVV.

This chain joins TRBV2 and TRBJ1-5, with 7 positions matching TRBD1. There are 14 residues in the CDR3. After removal of 4 bases from V and 6 bases from J, the junction contained 6 bases not matched to a gene. Per the germline V gene, CDR1 is SNHLY and CDR2 is FYNNEI. The CDR3 region is CASSGATGSQPQHF. CDR3 nucleotides: TGTGCCAGCAGTGGAGCGACAGGGAGTCAGCCCCAGCATTTT.

The rearrangement joins TRBV4-3 to TRBJ1-2, with a possible D match to TRBD1 (6 bases). The CDR3 covers 15 residues. The V gene lost 0 bases and the J gene lost 8 bases, with 16 bases spanning the gap. Germline V gives CDR1 LGHNA, CDR2 YSLEER. The CDR3 nucleotides read TGCGCCAGCAGCCAAGAAAGGTGGGGGGCTTCGGGCTACACCTTC. As protein: CASSQERWGASGYTF.

The genes are TRBV20-1 and TRBJ1-2, with D maybe TRBD1 (6 bases). The CDR3 has 13 residues. V lost 0 bases and J lost 4, with 9 bases in between. CDR1 and CDR2 from the germline V gene are DFQATT and SNEGSKA (reference sequence). CDR3 region: CSARDSRGYGYTF. The CDR3, as DNA: TGCAGTGCTAGAGATAGCAGGGGCTATGGCTACACCTTC.

On this clonotype: Relative to the germline gene, one junction end is altered; a read error may explain this. The chain joins TRBV24-1 to TRBJ2-2; D not resolved. Germline CDR1 reads KGHDR; CDR2 reads SFDVKD. This CDR3 has 13 residues. The CDR3 sequence is CATSVPNTGELFF. The CDR3 nucleotides are TGCGCCACCAGTGTACCGAACACCGGGGAGCTGTTTTTT.

This rearrangement joins TRBV15 to TRBJ1-5; unclear D gene. The CDR3 consists of 15 residues. V lost 0 bases to trimming and J lost 5 bases, with 11 bases between them. Germline V gene sequence: CDR1 LNHNV, CDR2 YYDKDF (reference sequence). The CDR3 region is CATSRDLGRYQPQHF. Here the CDR3 DNA reads TGTGCCACCAGCAGAGACCTAGGACGGTATCAGCCCCAGCATTTT.